The 17 T cell receptor beta chains below come from one sample, sequenced in a study of T cells expressing NK-cell markers. TCRdb re-called the 5' RACE reads; one entry per CDR3 protein, DNA not given. The table lists about 260,000 distinct CDR3 sequences. Sequenced sample: blood T cells: a sorted CD56 or NKG2C T cell subset, CD4+ or CD8+ T cells, or bulk PBMC T cells (not recorded which). The origin of the receptors is a man younger than 35 in good health.

V is TRBV12-3 or TRBV12-4 and J is TRBJ2-7; TCRdb's D call, TRBD1, is unchecked because there is no DNA. The CDR3 loop spans 11 amino acids. The CDR3 sequence: CASSRWGQQYF.

The chain joins TRBV12-3 or TRBV12-4 to TRBJ2-1; TCRdb gives TRBD2 as the D gene, but with no DNA this cannot be confirmed. The CDR3 totals 14 residues. The CDR3 loop is CASSSGSVDNEQFF.

This chain links TRBV20-1 with TRBJ2-5. CDR1 is DFQATT and CDR2 is SNEGSKA in the germline V gene (reference sequence). The CDR3 runs to 13 residues. The CDR3 sequence is CSAREDWQETQYF.

The chain carries TRBV6-5 and TRBJ2-3; checking the TCRdb D call of TRBD2 is not possible without DNA. Per germline, CDR1 MNHEY and CDR2 SVGAGI. The CDR3 runs to 16 residues. The CDR3 protein is CASRFNGRARTDTQYF.

V gene TRBV7-6 combines with J gene TRBJ2-3; TCRdb calls TRBD2, which cannot be checked without DNA. Germline loops: CDR1 SGHVS, CDR2 FNYEAQ. The CDR3 contains 14 residues. This chain's CDR3 is CASSSPGPTDTQYF.

This chain joins TRBV12-3 or TRBV12-4 and TRBJ2-3; TCRdb's D gene call, TRBD2, goes unchecked for lack of DNA. This CDR3 comprises 14 residues. CDR3 amino acids: CASTLAVQTDTQYF.

The V gene is TRBV12-5, the J gene TRBJ2-3; TCRdb names TRBD1, which stays unverified in the absence of DNA. The CDR3 runs 15 residues. CDR1 is LGHNT and CDR2 is FRNRAP in the germline V gene. This CDR3 reads CASGHTGDPTDTQYF.

The rearrangement joins TRBV20-1 to TRBJ2-3; TCRdb gives TRBD1 as the D gene, but with no DNA this cannot be confirmed. This CDR3 contains 14 residues. Germline CDR1 is DFQATT and CDR2 is SNEGSKA (reference sequence). The CDR3: CSARDRAETDTQYF.

This chain connects TRBV6-5 to TRBJ2-2; the TCRdb D gene call, TRBD1, has no DNA to confirm it. The CDR3 totals 15 residues. Germline lookup yields CDR1 MNHEY and CDR2 SVGAGI. CDR3 sequence reads: CASSYGRLPPGELFF.

This chain connects TRBV20-1 to TRBJ1-4; TCRdb's assignment of TRBD1 cannot be checked, as there is no DNA. From germline, CDR1 is DFQATT and CDR2 SNEGSKA (reference sequence). The CDR3 runs 14 residues. CDR3 protein: CSARESYGGEKLFF.

V gene TRBV28 combines with J gene TRBJ2-5. Germline CDR1 reads MDHEN; CDR2 reads SYDVKM. The CDR3 sequence is 12 residues long. This chain's CDR3 is CASRQRQETQYF.

V and J are TRBV20-1 and TRBJ2-3; TCRdb's D gene call, TRBD2, goes unchecked for lack of DNA. This CDR3 spans 14 amino acids. Per the germline V gene, CDR1 is DFQATT and CDR2 is SNEGSKA (reference sequence). The CDR3 is CSVLAGGYTDTQYF.

The CDR3 region is CASRSRRGGQFF. The chain couples TRBV6-6 to TRBJ2-1; lacking DNA, the TRBD1 call made by TCRdb goes unchecked. Germline CDR1 MNHNY, CDR2 SVGAGI (reference sequence). The CDR3 sequence is 12 residues long.

The V gene is TRBV29-1, the J gene TRBJ1-2; TCRdb picks TRBD1, but there is no DNA to check that call. CDR1 is SQVTM and CDR2 is ANQGSEA in the germline V gene. The CDR3 is 12 residues long. CDR3 loop: CSVGTGGYGYTF.

The chain recombines TRBV28 with TRBJ2-7; the TCRdb call, TRBD1, lacks DNA for checking. CDR3 size: 16 residues. CDR1 is MDHEN, CDR2 SYDVKM, per germline. The CDR3 here is CASSLGFPGPTYEQYF. The variable domain in full, completed from reference TRBV28 and TRBJ2-7, reads DVKVTQSSRYLVKRTGEKVFLECVQDMDHENMFWYRQDPGLGLRLIYFSYDVKMKEKGDIPEGYSVSREKKERFSLILESASTNQTSMYLCASSLGFPGPTYEQYFGPGTRLTVT.

The genes are TRBV29-1 and TRBJ2-1; checking the TCRdb D call of TRBD2 is not possible without DNA. Per the germline V gene, CDR1 is SQVTM and CDR2 is ANQGSEA. The CDR3 extends over 15 amino acids. CDR3 sequence: CSVASLRVGYNEQFF.

The rearrangement links TRBV19 to TRBJ2-1; as DNA is missing, the TRBD1 call by TCRdb cannot be tested. Germline V CDR1 and CDR2: LNHDA, SQIVND (reference sequence). CDR3 size: 12 residues. CDR3 region: CASRVSWGEQFF.